The clone carrying this T cell receptor (beta chain) appeared a few times. This specimen comes from a study of OX40 agonist ivuxolimab in advanced cancers. Generated by immunoSEQ multiplex PCR, the TCRdb table keeps only in-frame clones and is missing some. This sample carries approximately 90,000 clones, 91% of them seen once, and the ten largest clones take 1.6%. V dropped 3 bases and J dropped 9 bases, with 20 bases sitting between them. The CDR3 consists of 15 residues. Germline assignment: CDR1 LNHDA and CDR2 SQIVND (reference sequence). The clonotype comes from an adult with an advanced solid tumor such as melanoma, head and neck, liver or kidney cancer. The rearrangement uses TRBV19 and TRBJ1-1, with D maybe TRBD1 (5 bases). The starting material was CD4+ or CD8+ T cells sorted from blood, obtained in a trial of the OX40 agonist ivuxolimab. In DNA form, the CDR3 reads TGTGCCAGTAGTATTCAGTTCTTGGCAGGGAGCCAAGCTTTCTTT. Its protein is CASSIQFLAGSQAFF.